This T cell receptor (beta chain) was identified in a study of human T cells and chemical hapten exposure. Indicated time point: pre-sensitization, week 0. Sample treatment: therapeutic diphenylcyclopropenone sensitization with weekly scalp DPC. Study results and caveats: With DPC sensitization, TCRs exceeding 1 in 1000 frequency showed no change.

TCRdb itself ran the RACE reads through MiXCR, one entry per CDR3 protein. Of roughly 88,000 distinct CDR3 sequences listed, roughly a tenth are singletons. V lost 6 bases and J 6 bases, leaving 9 bases between the germline ends. This CDR3 is built from 11 residues. Germline CDR1 is MNHEY and CDR2 is SVGEGT. This clonotype was seen many times. Its antigen is currently unknown. The chain recombines TRBV6-2 or TRBV6-3 with TRBJ2-7; possible D gene TRBD2, 6 bases. The source is a woman in her 40s with alopecia areata. Some clones in this sample may be carry-over from other donors' samples. The sample consisted of whole blood, taken in connection with sensitization to the hapten diphenylcyclopropenone (DPC). The CDR3 DNA is TGTGCCAGCAGCTGGGACTTCGAGCAGTACTTC. Its translation: CASSWDFEQYF.